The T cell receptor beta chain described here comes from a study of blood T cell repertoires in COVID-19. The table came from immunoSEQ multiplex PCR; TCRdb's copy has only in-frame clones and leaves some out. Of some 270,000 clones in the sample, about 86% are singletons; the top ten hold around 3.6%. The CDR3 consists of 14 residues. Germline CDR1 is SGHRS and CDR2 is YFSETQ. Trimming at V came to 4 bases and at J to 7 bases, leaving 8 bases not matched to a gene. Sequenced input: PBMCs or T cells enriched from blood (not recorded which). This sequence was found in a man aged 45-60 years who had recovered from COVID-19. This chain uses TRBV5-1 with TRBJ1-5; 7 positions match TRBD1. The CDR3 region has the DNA TGCGCCAGCAGCCCACAGGGGCGAGAGCAGCCCCAGCATTTT. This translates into CASSPQGREQPQHF.